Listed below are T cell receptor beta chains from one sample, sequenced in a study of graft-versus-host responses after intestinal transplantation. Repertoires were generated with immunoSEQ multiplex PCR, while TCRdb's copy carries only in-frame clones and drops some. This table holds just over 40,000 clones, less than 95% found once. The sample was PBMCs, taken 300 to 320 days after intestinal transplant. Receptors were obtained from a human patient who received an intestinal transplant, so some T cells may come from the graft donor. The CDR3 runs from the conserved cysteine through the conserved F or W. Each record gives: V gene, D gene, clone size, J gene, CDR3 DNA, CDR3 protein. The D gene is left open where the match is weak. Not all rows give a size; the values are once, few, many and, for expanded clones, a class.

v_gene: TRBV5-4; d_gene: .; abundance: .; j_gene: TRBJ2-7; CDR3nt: TGTGCCAGCAGCTTGGAGTACTACGAGCAGTACTTC; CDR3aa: CASSLEYYEQYF
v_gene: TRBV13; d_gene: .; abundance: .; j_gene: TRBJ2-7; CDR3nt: TGTGCCAGCAGCCTGGCTACGACGGACGAGCAGTACTTC; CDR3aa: CASSLATTDEQYF
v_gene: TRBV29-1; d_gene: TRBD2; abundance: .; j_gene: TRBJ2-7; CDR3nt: TGCAGCGTTGAAGGGACTAGCGGGGGGGAGTACGAGCAGTACTTC; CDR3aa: CSVEGTSGGEYEQYF
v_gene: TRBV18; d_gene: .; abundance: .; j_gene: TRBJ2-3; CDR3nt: TGTGCCAGCTCACCAAAAAACACAGATACGCAGTATTTT; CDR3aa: CASSPKNTDTQYF
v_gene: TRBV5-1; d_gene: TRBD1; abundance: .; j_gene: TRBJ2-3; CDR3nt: TGCGCCAGCAGCCTGCAGACAGGGGGCTATGTCGGGGGACACACAGATACGCAGTATTTT; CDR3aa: CASSLQTGGYVGGHTDTQYF
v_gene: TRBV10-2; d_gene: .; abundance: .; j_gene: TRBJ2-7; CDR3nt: TGCGCCAGCAGTGATGCTGTATCGGGGGGCCCCTACGAGCAGTACTTC; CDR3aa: CASSDAVSGGPYEQYF
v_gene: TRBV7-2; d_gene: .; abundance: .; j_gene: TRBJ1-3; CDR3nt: TGTGCCAGCAGCTTAGTGGGGGCTAGTGGAAACACCATATATTTT; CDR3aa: CASSLVGASGNTIYF
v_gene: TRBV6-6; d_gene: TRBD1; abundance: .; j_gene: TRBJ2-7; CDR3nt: TGTGCCAGCGGGACAGCTTACGAGCAGTACTTC; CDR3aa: CASGTAYEQYF
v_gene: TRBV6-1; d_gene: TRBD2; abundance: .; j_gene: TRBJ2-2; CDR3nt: TGTGCCAGCAGTGAGGGGGCCGGGACTAGCGGGTGGGGCACCGGGGAGCTGTTTTTT; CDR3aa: CASSEGAGTSGWGTGELFF
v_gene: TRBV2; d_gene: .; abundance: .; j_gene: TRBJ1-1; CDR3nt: TGTGCCAGCAGTCAGGGAAGGAACACTGAAGCTTTCTTT; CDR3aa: CASSQGRNTEAFF
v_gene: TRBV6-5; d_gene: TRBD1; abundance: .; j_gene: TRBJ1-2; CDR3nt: TGTGCCAGCAGTTACTCCGGGACAGGGAAGGGATATGGCTACACCTTC; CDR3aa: CASSYSGTGKGYGYTF
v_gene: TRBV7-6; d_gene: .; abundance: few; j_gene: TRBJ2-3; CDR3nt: TGTGCCAGCAGCTTACTGGGGGCCCTCACAGATACGCAGTATTTT; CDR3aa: CASSLLGALTDTQYF
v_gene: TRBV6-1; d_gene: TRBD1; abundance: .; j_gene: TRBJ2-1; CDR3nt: TGTGCCAGCAGTGCCTGGACAGGGGGGGTCTACAATGAGCAGTTCTTC; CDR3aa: CASSAWTGGVYNEQFF
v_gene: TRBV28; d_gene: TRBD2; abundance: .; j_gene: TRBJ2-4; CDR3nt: TGTGCCAGCAGTGATAGCGGGAGAGTGAGGGCCAAAAACATTCAGTACTTC; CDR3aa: CASSDSGRVRAKNIQYF
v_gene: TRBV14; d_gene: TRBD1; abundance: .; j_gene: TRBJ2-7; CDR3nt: TGTGCCAGCAGCACGATGGGGACAGGGAACTTCTACGAGCAGTACTTC; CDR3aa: CASSTMGTGNFYEQYF
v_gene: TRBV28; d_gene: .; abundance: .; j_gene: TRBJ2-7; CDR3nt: TGTGCCAGCAGTTTATGGACGGGAAGCTCCTACGAGCAGTACTTC; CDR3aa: CASSLWTGSSYEQYF
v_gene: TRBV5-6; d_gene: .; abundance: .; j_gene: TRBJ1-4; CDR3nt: TGTGCCAGCAGCAGTACCGGGACGGAACCTCCTGCAACTAATGAAAAACTGTTTTTT; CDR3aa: CASSSTGTEPPATNEKLFF
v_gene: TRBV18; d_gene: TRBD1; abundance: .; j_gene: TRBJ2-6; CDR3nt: TGTGCCAGCTCACCAAGGGACAGGGCCCCCTCTGGGGCCAACGTCCTGACTTTC; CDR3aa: CASSPRDRAPSGANVLTF
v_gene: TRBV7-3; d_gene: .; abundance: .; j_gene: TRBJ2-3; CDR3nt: TGTGCCAGCAGCTTAGGGCGATGGACAGATACGCAGTATTTT; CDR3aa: CASSLGRWTDTQYF
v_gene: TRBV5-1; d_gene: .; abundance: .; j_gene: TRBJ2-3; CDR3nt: TGCGCCAGCCCTCCAGGTATCGGCACAGATACGCAGTATTTT; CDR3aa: CASPPGIGTDTQYF
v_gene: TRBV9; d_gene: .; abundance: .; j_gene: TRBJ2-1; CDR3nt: TGTGCCAGCAGCGCGAACAATGAGCAGTTCTTC; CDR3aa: CASSANNEQFF
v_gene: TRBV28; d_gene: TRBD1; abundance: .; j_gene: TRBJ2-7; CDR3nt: TGTGCCAGCAGATCGACCCGGACAGGCGACACCTACGAGCAGTACTTC; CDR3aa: CASRSTRTGDTYEQYF
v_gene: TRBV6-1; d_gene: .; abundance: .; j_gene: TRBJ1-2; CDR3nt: TGTGCCAGCAGTTTTCGACCGGGAGACTATGGCTACACCTTC; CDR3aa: CASSFRPGDYGYTF
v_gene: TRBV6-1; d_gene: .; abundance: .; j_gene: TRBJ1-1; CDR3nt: TGTGCCACCCTTCGGGACCCGATGAACACTGAAGCTTTCTTT; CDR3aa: CATLRDPMNTEAFF
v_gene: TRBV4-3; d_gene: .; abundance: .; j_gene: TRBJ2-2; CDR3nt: TGCGCCAGCAGCCAAAAGCCCCCCGGGACACCGAACACCGGGGAGCTGTTTTTT; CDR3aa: CASSQKPPGTPNTGELFF
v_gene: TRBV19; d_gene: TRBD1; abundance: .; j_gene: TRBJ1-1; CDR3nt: TGTGCCAGTCAGGGGGAATTCACTGAAGCTTTCTTT; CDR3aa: CASQGEFTEAFF
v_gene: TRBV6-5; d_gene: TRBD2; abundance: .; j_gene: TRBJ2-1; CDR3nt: TGTGCCAGCAGTTACGCGAGGACTAGCGGGGGTATTGAGCAGTTCTTC; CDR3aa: CASSYARTSGGIEQFF
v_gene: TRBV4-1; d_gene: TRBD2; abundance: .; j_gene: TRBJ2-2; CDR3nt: TGCGCCAGCAGCCTTACCGGGACTAGCACGATCAGCGGGGAGCTGTTTTTT; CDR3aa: CASSLTGTSTISGELFF
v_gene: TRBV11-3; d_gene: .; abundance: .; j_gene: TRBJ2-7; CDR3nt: TGTGCCAGCAGCTTAGGAGGGGCCGGGGAGCAGTACTTC; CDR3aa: CASSLGGAGEQYF
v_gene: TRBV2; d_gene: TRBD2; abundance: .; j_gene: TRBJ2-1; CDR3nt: TGTGCCAGCACCCAAAGGGCTAGCGGTTCCTACAATGAGCAGTTCTTC; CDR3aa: CASTQRASGSYNEQFF
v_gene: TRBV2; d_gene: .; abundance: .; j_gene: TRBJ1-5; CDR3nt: TGTGCCAGCAGTGAGGAGGTCAGTGGCAATCAGCCCCAGCATTTT; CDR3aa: CASSEEVSGNQPQHF
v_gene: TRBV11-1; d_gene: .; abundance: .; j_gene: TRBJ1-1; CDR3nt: TGTGCCAGCAGCTTAGCCAGGCTCTCTGAAGCTTTCTTT; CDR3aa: CASSLARLSEAFF
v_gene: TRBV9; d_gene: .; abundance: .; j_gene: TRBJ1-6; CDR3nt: TGTGCCAGCAGCGTAGGACCACCAAATTCACCCCTCCACTTT; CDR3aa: CASSVGPPNSPLHF
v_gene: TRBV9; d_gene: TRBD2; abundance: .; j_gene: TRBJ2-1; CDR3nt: TGTGCCAGCAGCGTATTGTCAAGAGGACTAGCGGGAGTCAATGAGCAGTTCTTC; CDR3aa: CASSVLSRGLAGVNEQFF